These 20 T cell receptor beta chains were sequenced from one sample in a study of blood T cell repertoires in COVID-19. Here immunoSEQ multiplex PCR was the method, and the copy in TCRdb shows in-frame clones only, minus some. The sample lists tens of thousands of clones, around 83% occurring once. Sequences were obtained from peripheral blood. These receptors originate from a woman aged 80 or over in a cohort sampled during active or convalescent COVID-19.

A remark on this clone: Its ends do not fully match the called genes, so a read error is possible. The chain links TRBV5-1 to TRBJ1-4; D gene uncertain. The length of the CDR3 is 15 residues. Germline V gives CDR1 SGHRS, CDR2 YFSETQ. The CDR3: CASSLVPATNERLFF. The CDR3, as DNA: TGCGCCAGCAGCTTGGTACCTGCAACTAATGAAAGACTGTTTTTT.

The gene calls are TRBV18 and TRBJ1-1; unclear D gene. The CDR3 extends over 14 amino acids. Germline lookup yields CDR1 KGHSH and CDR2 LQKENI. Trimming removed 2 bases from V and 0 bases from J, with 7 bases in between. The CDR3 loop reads CASSPTPVNTEAFF. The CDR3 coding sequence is TGTGCCAGCTCACCAACTCCGGTGAACACTGAAGCTTTCTTT.

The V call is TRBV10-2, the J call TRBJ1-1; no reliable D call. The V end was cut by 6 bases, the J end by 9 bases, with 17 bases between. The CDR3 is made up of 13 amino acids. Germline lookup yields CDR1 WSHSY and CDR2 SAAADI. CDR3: CASRATVTLQAFF. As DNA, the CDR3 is TGCGCCAGCAGGGCAACAGTTACCCTACAAGCTTTCTTT.

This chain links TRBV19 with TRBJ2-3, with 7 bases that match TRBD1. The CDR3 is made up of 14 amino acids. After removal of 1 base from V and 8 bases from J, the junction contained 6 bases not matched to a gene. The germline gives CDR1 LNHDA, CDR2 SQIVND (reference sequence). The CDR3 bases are TGTGCCAGTAGTATAGCCCAGGACAGGCGTACGCAGTATTTT. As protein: CASSIAQDRRTQYF.

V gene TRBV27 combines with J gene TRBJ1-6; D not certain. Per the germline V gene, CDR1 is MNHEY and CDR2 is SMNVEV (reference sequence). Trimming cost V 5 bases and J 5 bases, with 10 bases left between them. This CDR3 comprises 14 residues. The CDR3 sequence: CASSPTGNNSPLHF. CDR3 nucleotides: TGTGCCAGCAGTCCCACCGGGAATAATTCACCCCTCCACTTT.

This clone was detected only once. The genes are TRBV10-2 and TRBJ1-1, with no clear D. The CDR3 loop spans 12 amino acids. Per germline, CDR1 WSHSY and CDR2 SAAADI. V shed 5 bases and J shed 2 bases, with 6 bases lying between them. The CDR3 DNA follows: TGCGCCAGCAGTAACCTAAACACTGAAGCTTTCTTT. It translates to CASSNLNTEAFF.

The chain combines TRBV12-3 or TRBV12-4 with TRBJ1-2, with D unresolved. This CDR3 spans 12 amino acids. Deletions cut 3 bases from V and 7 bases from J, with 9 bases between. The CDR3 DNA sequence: TGTGCCAGCAGTTTTGGCAGGTCTGGCTACACCTTC. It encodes CASSFGRSGYTF.

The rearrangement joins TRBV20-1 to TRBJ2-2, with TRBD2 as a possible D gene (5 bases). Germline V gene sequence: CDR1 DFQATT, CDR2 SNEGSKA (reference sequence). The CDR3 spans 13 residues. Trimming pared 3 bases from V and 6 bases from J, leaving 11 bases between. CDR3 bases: TGCAGTGCTAGTCGGCTAGCTTCCGGGGAGCTGTTTTTT. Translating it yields CSASRLASGELFF.

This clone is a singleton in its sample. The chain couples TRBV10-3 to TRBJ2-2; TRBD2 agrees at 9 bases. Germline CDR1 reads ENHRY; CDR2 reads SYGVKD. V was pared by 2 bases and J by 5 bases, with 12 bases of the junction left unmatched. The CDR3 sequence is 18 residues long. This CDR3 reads CAISEPLAGGLRTGELFF. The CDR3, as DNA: TGTGCCATCAGTGAGCCCCTCGCGGGAGGGTTGAGGACCGGGGAGCTGTTTTTT.

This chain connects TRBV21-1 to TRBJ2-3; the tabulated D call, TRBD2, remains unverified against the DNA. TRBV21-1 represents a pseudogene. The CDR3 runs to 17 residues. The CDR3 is CASSKDRAGPPTDTQYF. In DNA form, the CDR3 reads TGTGCCAGCAGCAAAGACCGCGCGGGGCCCCCCACAGATACGCAGTATTTT.

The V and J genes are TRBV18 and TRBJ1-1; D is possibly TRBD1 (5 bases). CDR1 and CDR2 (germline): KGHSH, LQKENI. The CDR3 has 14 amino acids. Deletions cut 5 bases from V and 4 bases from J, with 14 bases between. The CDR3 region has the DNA TGTGCCAGCTCATCCGCGATCGGGGGCACTGAAGCTTTCTTT. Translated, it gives CASSSAIGGTEAFF.

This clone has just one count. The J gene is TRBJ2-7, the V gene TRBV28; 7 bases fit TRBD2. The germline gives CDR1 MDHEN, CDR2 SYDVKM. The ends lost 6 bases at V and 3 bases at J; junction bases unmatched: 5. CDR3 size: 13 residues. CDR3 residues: CASRSSGDYEQYF. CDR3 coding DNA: TGTGCCAGCAGATCTAGCGGTGACTACGAGCAGTACTTC. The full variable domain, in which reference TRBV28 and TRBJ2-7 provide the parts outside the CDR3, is DVKVTQSSRYLVKRTGEKVFLECVQDMDHENMFWYRQDPGLGLRLIYFSYDVKMKEKGDIPEGYSVSREKKERFSLILESASTNQTSMYLCASRSSGDYEQYFGPGTRLTVT.

The chain's CDR3 is CATVPGLGGYTF. The CDR3 DNA reads as TGTGCCACCGTACCGGGACTAGGGGGCTACACCTTC. The rearrangement joins TRBV12-3 or TRBV12-4 to TRBJ1-2; TRBD1 might be the D (5 bases). Deletions cut 10 bases from V and 8 bases from J, with 17 bases between. CDR3 size: 12 residues.

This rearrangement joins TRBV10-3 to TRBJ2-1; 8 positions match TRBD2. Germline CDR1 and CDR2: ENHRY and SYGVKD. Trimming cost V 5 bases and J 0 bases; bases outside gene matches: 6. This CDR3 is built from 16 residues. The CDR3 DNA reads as TGTGCCATCAGTCCCTTAACTAGCGGCTCCTACAATGAGCAGTTCTTC. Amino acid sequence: CAISPLTSGSYNEQFF.

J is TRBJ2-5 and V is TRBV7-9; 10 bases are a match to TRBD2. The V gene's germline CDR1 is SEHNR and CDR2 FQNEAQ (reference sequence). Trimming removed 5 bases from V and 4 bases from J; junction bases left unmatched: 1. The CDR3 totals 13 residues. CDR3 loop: CASSPSGRETQYF. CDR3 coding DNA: TGTGCCAGCAGCCCTAGCGGGAGAGAGACCCAGTACTTC.

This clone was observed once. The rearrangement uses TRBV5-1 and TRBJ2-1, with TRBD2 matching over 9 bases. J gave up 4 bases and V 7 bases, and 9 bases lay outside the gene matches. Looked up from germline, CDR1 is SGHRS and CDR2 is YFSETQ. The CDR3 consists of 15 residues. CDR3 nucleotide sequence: TGCGCCAGCTCCCCGTTAGCGGGAGCATACAATGAGCAGTTCTTC. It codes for CASSPLAGAYNEQFF.

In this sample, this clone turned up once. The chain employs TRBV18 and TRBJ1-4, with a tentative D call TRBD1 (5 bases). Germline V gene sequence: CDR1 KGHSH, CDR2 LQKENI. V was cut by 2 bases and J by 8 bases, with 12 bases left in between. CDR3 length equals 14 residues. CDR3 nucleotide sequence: TGTGCCAGCTCACCATTACAGGCTATAGAAAAACTGTTTTTT. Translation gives CASSPLQAIEKLFF.

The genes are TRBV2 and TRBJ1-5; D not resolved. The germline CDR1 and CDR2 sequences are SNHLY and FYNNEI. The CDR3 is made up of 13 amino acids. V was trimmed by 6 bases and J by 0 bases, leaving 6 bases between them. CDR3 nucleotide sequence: TGTGCCAGCAGGAGGGATAGCAATCAGCCCCAGCATTTT. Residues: CASRRDSNQPQHF.

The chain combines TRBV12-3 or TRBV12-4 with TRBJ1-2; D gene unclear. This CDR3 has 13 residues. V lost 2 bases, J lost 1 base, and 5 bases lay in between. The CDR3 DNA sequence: TGTGCCAGCAGTTTAAACGGTAACTATGGCTACACCTTC. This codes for CASSLNGNYGYTF.

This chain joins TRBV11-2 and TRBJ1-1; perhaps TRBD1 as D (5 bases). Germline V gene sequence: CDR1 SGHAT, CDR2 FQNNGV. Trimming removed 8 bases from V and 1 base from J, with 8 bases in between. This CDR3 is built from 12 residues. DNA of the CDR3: TGTGCCAGCCGGAGGGGGAACACTGAAGCTTTCTTT. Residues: CASRRGNTEAFF.